This T cell receptor (beta chain) appears in the sequencing data of a study of T cell responses to AZD1222 COVID-19 vaccine. TCRdb keeps only in-frame clones here, not all; method: immunoSEQ multiplex PCR. The sample includes about 190,000 clones, just over 90% of them seen just once. Overall study findings and caveats: The peak T cell response came first, and repertoires were sampled only after it. Across the whole spike, CD4 TCRs peaked at regions 160-218 and 743-854.

In the case of this clone: What it recognizes is unknown.

The clonotype was recovered from an adult in good health. The sequenced sample was peripheral blood, obtained on day 0 of AZD1222 vaccination.

The CDR3 protein is CASSFLAGPSYEQYF. The CDR3 DNA reads TGTGCCAGCAGCTTCCTCGCAGGGCCTTCCTACGAGCAGTACTTC. This sequence joins TRBV5-6 and TRBJ2-7; possibly TRBD1 for D (5 bases). There are 15 residues in the CDR3. V lost 2 bases to trimming and J lost 1 base, with 13 bases between them. From germline, CDR1 is SGHDT and CDR2 YYEEEE.